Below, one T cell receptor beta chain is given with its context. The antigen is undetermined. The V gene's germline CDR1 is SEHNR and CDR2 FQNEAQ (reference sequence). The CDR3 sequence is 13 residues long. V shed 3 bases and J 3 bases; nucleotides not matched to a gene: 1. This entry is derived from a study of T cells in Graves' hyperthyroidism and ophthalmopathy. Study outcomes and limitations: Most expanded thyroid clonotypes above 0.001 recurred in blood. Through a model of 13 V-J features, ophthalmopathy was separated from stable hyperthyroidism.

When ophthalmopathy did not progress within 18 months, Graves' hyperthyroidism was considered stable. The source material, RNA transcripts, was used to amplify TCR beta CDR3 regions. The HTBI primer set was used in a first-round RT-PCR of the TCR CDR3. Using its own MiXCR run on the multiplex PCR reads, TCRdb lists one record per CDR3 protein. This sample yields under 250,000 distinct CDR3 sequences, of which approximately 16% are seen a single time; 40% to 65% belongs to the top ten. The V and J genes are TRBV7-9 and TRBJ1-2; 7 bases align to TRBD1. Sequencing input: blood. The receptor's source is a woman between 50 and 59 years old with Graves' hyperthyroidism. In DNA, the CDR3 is TGTGCCAGCAGCTTCGACAGGGACTATGGCTACACCTTC. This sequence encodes CASSFDRDYGYTF.